The 6 T cell receptor beta chains in this list originate from one sample, sequenced in a study of T cells in Graves' hyperthyroidism and ophthalmopathy. What was amplified from RNA transcripts were TCR beta CDR3 regions. HTBI primers were employed in a first-round RT-PCR of the TCR CDR3. MiXCR, run by TCRdb on the multiplex PCR reads, gives a single entry per CDR3 protein. The top ten hold around 10% of the sample, which has about 840,000 distinct CDR3 sequences, 35% to 45% seen once. Sequences were obtained from blood. The receptors shown here come from a man between 18 and 29 years old with Graves' hyperthyroidism.

The J gene is TRBJ2-2, the V gene TRBV4-1, with D possibly TRBD1 on 5 matching bases. Trimming left V 4 bases short and J 4 bases short, with 10 bases between. This CDR3 is 14 amino acids long. The germline V gene has CDR1 MGHRA and CDR2 YSYEKL. The CDR3 nucleotides read TGCGCCAGCAGCCGGGGCTTCGGCACCGGGGAGCTGTTTTTT. This codes for CASSRGFGTGELFF.

A few counts support this clonotype. V usage is TRBV20-1 and J usage is TRBJ2-5; 8 bases are a match to TRBD2. This CDR3 is 14 amino acids long. J lost 5 bases, V lost 3 bases, and 8 bases had no gene match. Germline values: CDR1 DFQATT, CDR2 SNEGSKA (reference sequence). The CDR3 coding sequence is TGCAGTGCTAGTCGGGGGGGGGGCATGGAGACCCAGTACTTC. Translated: CSASRGGGMETQYF.

Worth noting for this clonotype: The junction shows a germline mismatch at one end, possibly a read error. The chain carries TRBV7-3 and TRBJ2-2, with 8 positions matching TRBD2. Germline CDR1 is SGHTA and CDR2 is FQGTGA. This CDR3 is 16 amino acids long. In DNA form, the CDR3 reads TGCGCCAGCAGCCTACGGACTAGCAGGAGGACCGGGGAGCTGTTTTTT. It specifies CASSLRTSRRTGELFF. The complete variable domain, with remaining parts taken from reference TRBV7-3 and TRBJ2-2, reads GAGVSQTPSNKVTEKGKYVELRCDPISGHTALYWYRQSLGQGPEFLIYFQGTGAADDSGLPNDRFFAVRPEGSVSTLKIQRTERGDSAVYLCASSLRTSRRTGELFFGEGSRLTVL.

This clonotype was detected ten times or more. The gene calls are TRBV5-1 and TRBJ1-6, with 7 bases matching TRBD1. J gave up 11 bases and V 0 bases, and 5 bases lay outside the gene matches. This CDR3 contains 14 residues. Germline CDR1 reads SGHRS; CDR2 reads YFSETQ. CDR3 region: CASSLGTGEPPLHF. As DNA, the CDR3 is TGCGCCAGCAGCTTGGGGACAGGTGAACCACCCCTCCACTTT.

This sequence joins TRBV2 and TRBJ1-1; tentatively, D is TRBD1 (5 bases). This CDR3 is 15 amino acids long. The V gene's germline CDR1 is SNHLY and CDR2 FYNNEI. V gave up 2 bases and J gave up 0 bases, with 10 bases separating them. As DNA, the CDR3 is TGTGCCAGCAGTGAACGGGGCAGCGTGAACACTGAAGCTTTCTTT. Protein: CASSERGSVNTEAFF.

With respect to this clonotype: At one end the junction does not follow the germline gene, possibly because of a read error. This chain uses TRBV19 with TRBJ2-5, with TRBD2 matching over 10 bases. Germline V gene lookup returns CDR1 LNHDA and CDR2 SQIVND (reference sequence). This CDR3 spans 13 amino acids. CDR3 DNA sequence: TGTGCCGGTAGTATTGCTAGCGGGGGTCCCCCATACTTC. Its translation: CAGSIASGGPPYF.